One T cell receptor beta chain is described in this entry. Its binding antigen is unknown. One base away there is no much larger clone; base qualities are not given. All of the isolated RNA was reverse transcribed with the High Capacity cDNA Reverse Transcription Kit, so expressed TCRB transcripts were sequenced. Deep immunoSEQ sequencing was applied to naive, central memory and regulatory T cell samples, giving an average of approximately 3.8 million total reads per sample. Sorted cells were lysed in RLT buffer, and RNA was extracted using DNase-treated RNeasy Micro or Mini kits according to cell number. Each cell subset was processed on its own to prevent cross-contamination, while patient and healthy donor samples were processed together. TCRB sequences were amplified from cDNA with the immunoSEQ multiplex PCR, producing 87-bp fragments spanning the CDR3 region. Sequencing of the amplicons was done on the Illumina HiSeq platform. The authors' pipeline ran thus. PCR bias was computationally corrected using synthetic template baselines, reads within Hamming distance 2 were collapsed, and singletons that could not be merged were discarded. Reads were aligned to IMGT to assign V, D and J genes, CDR3 length, and insertions or deletions at six rearrangement sites. Within each subset, clonotype counts were normalized to sorted cell number, after which true diversity and Gini coefficients were computed with the tcR R package. The overlap coefficient, calculated on TCRB nucleotide sequences, was used to measure repertoire sharing. This immuneACCESS table, as held by TCRdb, lists in-frame sequences with V and J called but not all clones. Of the missing ones, under half trace to an unresolved V gene in checked studies; the others have no known cause. That table is the source of V, J and clone size, and D and trimming were worked out from the DNA. This sample holds about 120,000 clones; about 17% were observed only once. The ten largest clones capture 2% to 3% of the sample.

This entry belongs to a study of beta chain features in type 1 diabetes (dated by TCRdb to about 2018). For context, the study as a whole: Mean age, gender distribution, total cell number and subset yield were not different between patients and healthy donors. A total of some 100,000,000 sorted cells were examined across all samples, and a strong correlation was observed between cell number per subset and RNA yield. The study compared the TCRB repertoires of sorted circulating CD4+ T cell subsets in recently diagnosed type 1 diabetes patients with those in matched healthy donors. Whereas all 30 or so donors provided naive and central memory subsets, regulatory and stem cell-like memory subsets were isolated from just 8 patients and about 8 healthy donors.

The CDR3 sequence holds 14 residues, the cysteine and phenylalanine included. Only the CDR3 DNA stays, 42 bases, in frame from base 1. V is cut back by 1 base and J by 8 bases, with 2 bases in the junction unmatched. The germline V gene provides CDR1 LGHNA and CDR2 YSLEER. A single peripheral blood draw of approximately 0.11 L on average was collected from each donor into heparinised tubes. A BD FACSAria II and a panel including CD45RO, CCR7, CD25, CD127, CD95 and CD27 were used to sort naive, central memory, regulatory and stem cell-like memory CD4+ T cells. Purity was above 95% for every sorted population. PBMCs were isolated right away by Lymphoprep density gradient centrifugation and were stained directly, without culture. To minimize batch effects, samples were stained and sorted in pairs, one healthy donor with one patient per experiment. What the work shows at the level of the full study, not this receptor alone: The naive, central memory and regulatory TCRB repertoires appeared to resemble one another more closely among patients than among healthy donors. Fewer insertions and more nucleotide deletions at VDJ recombination sites were observed in patients with type 1 diabetes, implying thymic rearrangement abnormalities. Type 1 diabetes patients showed a moderate but significant shortening of TCRB CDR3 length in all four CD4+ subsets. Sequencing cDNA rather than genomic DNA could over-represent highly expressing activated cells, although activation and CD3 levels did not differ between groups. HLA sub-analyses involved small numbers of individuals, so any influence of HLA type on TCRB rearrangement remained unresolved. Shorter templates might have been favored by PCR, but patient and control samples were amplified and corrected together, so both groups would have been affected equally by any skew.

Material: central memory CD4+ T cells from blood. The TCR sequence derives from a young man with type 1 diabetes. The V and J genes are TRBV4-3 and TRBJ1-4; 9 central bases correspond to TRBD1. The CDR3 here reads CASSQGTGDEKLFF. The DNA is as follows: TGCGCCAGCAGCCAAGGGACAGGGGACGAAAAACTGTTTTTT.